A selection of T cell receptor beta chains follows, all from one sample in a study of CD8+ T cells in alopecia areata. The protocol was immunoSEQ multiplex PCR, while the TCRdb copy is restricted to in-frame clones and leaves out a portion. The data show some 200,000 clones, 55% to 70% seen once. Sequences were derived from CD4+ T cells sorted from blood, sampled at week 24, from a patient treated with tofacitinib. The receptors shown here come from a human donor with alopecia areata. The conserved cysteine and the conserved F or W are not part of the CDR3 here. The order of the fields is clone size, V gene, J gene, CDR3 protein. The size entry is marked missing in some rows and otherwise reads once, few, many or a size class.

abundance: once
v_gene: TRBV29-1
j_gene: TRBJ1-1
CDR3aa: STGRGTEAF

abundance: NA
v_gene: TRBV7-2
j_gene: TRBJ2-3
CDR3aa: ASSAISDTQY

abundance: few
v_gene: TRBV29-1
j_gene: TRBJ2-7
CDR3aa: SVVGSSYEQY

abundance: NA
v_gene: TRBV20-1
j_gene: TRBJ2-4
CDR3aa: SATHSDIQY

abundance: NA
v_gene: TRBV4-3
j_gene: TRBJ2-7
CDR3aa: ASSQGSTGGNEQY

abundance: NA
v_gene: TRBV7-8
j_gene: TRBJ2-5
CDR3aa: ASSLASGGGWETQY

abundance: NA
v_gene: TRBV28
j_gene: TRBJ2-7
CDR3aa: ASIPESTLAYEQY

abundance: NA
v_gene: TRBV5-6
j_gene: TRBJ2-3
CDR3aa: ASSYSGTSADTQY

abundance: NA
v_gene: TRBV29-1
j_gene: TRBJ1-2
CDR3aa: SVEQAAYGYT

abundance: few
v_gene: TRBV23-1
j_gene: TRBJ2-7
CDR3aa: ASTLGKAAYEQY

abundance: NA
v_gene: TRBV6-5
j_gene: TRBJ2-7
CDR3aa: ASSYGSTQQY

abundance: NA
v_gene: TRBV2
j_gene: TRBJ2-3
CDR3aa: ASVREGTDTQY

abundance: few
v_gene: TRBV5-6
j_gene: TRBJ2-7
CDR3aa: ASSLSGTAYEQY

abundance: once
v_gene: TRBV30
j_gene: TRBJ1-4
CDR3aa: AWSVRQLNEKLF

abundance: NA
v_gene: TRBV5-1
j_gene: TRBJ2-5
CDR3aa: ASSRRAGGVETQY

abundance: NA
v_gene: TRBV4-2
j_gene: TRBJ1-6
CDR3aa: ASSQGSGANNSPLH

abundance: once
v_gene: TRBV25-1
j_gene: TRBJ2-3
CDR3aa: ASSEGAVRTDTQY

abundance: NA
v_gene: TRBV7-2
j_gene: TRBJ2-3
CDR3aa: ASSSDGASTDTQY

abundance: NA
v_gene: TRBV27
j_gene: TRBJ2-5
CDR3aa: ASSSGLEEETQY

abundance: few
v_gene: TRBV7-9
j_gene: TRBJ2-7
CDR3aa: ASSPRLADSYEQY